This is a list of T cell receptor beta chains from one sample in a study of blood T cell repertoires in COVID-19. Assay used: immunoSEQ multiplex PCR; TCRdb lists only in-frame clones, some missing. This sample has around 290,000 clones, with approximately 89% found just once. The specimen was peripheral blood. Receptors originate from a woman aged 25-40 years with COVID-19, enrolled during active disease. Each CDR3 is given with its conserved first and last residue.

V gene	J gene	CDR3 protein
TRBV2	TRBJ2-6	CASIPRTGGTGANVLTF
TRBV4-2	TRBJ1-4	CASSQGRGGGTNEKLFF
TRBV30	TRBJ1-1	CASLGTIMNTEAFF
TRBV18	TRBJ1-2	CASSPGSLADYGYTF
TRBV6-2/TRBV6-3	TRBJ2-7	CASSYRGVAGYGEQYF
TRBV19	TRBJ1-2	CASSMLPANYGYTF
TRBV30	TRBJ1-5	CAWSVGTRNQPQHF
TRBV6-1	TRBJ2-1	CASSESRGDNEQFF
TRBV5-6	TRBJ2-7	CASSLLAASYEQYF
TRBV19	TRBJ2-7	CASSTGTGGNEQYF
TRBV3-1/TRBV3-2	TRBJ1-4	CASSQDRGFIGEKLFF
TRBV14	TRBJ2-7	CASSQGLAVFSYEQYF
TRBV11-2	TRBJ1-1	CASSLEAGMDTEAFF
TRBV15	TRBJ1-6	CATSQRAGRGYNSPLHF
TRBV6-1	TRBJ2-1	CASSEQPNRASIYNEQFF
TRBV6-5	TRBJ1-2	CASSPLTGDYGYTF
TRBV6-1	TRBJ2-7	CASSEAQGAPYEQYF
TRBV7-7	TRBJ2-5	CASSLTGNFETQYF
TRBV19	TRBJ1-2	CASSMRTEINYGYTF
TRBV23-1	TRBJ1-4	CASSQSCGTGDEKLFF
TRBV19	TRBJ1-5	CASSIVGGDDQPQHF
TRBV7-2	TRBJ2-2	CASSPEYSSGELFF
TRBV2	TRBJ2-1	CASSELRSSEQFF
TRBV5-4	TRBJ1-1	CASSFPTQGREAFF
TRBV28	TRBJ2-7	CASRPREGYYEQYF
TRBV18	TRBJ1-6	CASSPLYGTNSPLHF
TRBV7-2	TRBJ1-1	CASTPMGQKNTEAFF
TRBV30	TRBJ1-2	CAWSFLGPKGGYTF